A single sample is the source of the 20 T cell receptor beta chains below, sequenced in a study of radiotherapy plus CTLA-4 blockade in lung cancer. The assay was immunoSEQ multiplex PCR, and TCRdb's table has in-frame clones only and misses some. The data show roughly 80,000 clones, about 78% seen once. Sequenced material: peripheral blood, taken from a patient treated with radiotherapy plus ipilimumab. These receptors came from a human donor with non-small cell lung cancer who had a partial response to radiotherapy plus ipilimumab. Some clones in this sample may be carry-over from other donors' samples.

The chain has TRBV28 and TRBJ1-4; no reliable D call. Germline lookup yields CDR1 MDHEN and CDR2 SYDVKM. The CDR3 has 16 residues. V gave up 5 bases and J gave up 0 bases, with 13 bases separating them. The CDR3 DNA reads as TGTGCCAGCAGTATGACAAGGAAAGCAACTAATGAAAAACTGTTTTTT. Translation: CASSMTRKATNEKLFF.

The chain recombines TRBV4-1 with TRBJ1-2; 8 nucleotides line up with TRBD1. The CDR3 has 14 residues. The V gene's germline CDR1 is MGHRA and CDR2 YSYEKL. V dropped 2 bases and J dropped 6; count of bases not matched to a gene: 5. DNA for the CDR3: TGCGCCAGCAGCCAAAACAGGGGGGCGGATGGCTACACCTTC. Amino acids: CASSQNRGADGYTF.

The V gene is TRBV12-5, the J gene TRBJ1-1; maybe TRBD1 (5 bases). The V end lost 0 bases, the J end lost 7 bases, and 9 bases lay between the germline ends. Germline loops: CDR1 LGHNT, CDR2 FRNRAP. There are 13 residues in the CDR3. The DNA for the CDR3 is TGTGCTAGTGGTTTGGTACAGGTCGGTGAAGCTTTCTTT. This translates into CASGLVQVGEAFF.

The chain employs TRBV6-5 and TRBJ2-7; maybe TRBD2 (6 bases). CDR3 length equals 15 residues. Germline CDR1 MNHEY, CDR2 SVGAGI. Between the trimmed V and J ends, which lost 2 bases and 5 bases, there was a span of 16 bases. The chain's CDR3 is CASSYGGFGFNEQYF. CDR3 coding DNA: TGTGCCAGCAGTTACGGGGGGTTTGGATTCAACGAGCAGTACTTC.

This clone was seen a few times. This sequence joins TRBV5-1 and TRBJ2-2; 8 bases align to TRBD1. CDR3 length: 16 amino acids. CDR1 and CDR2 from the germline V gene are SGHRS and YFSETQ. Unmatched junction bases numbered 15, after V lost 8 bases and J lost 6 bases. The CDR3 protein is CASSGQGVSGAGELFF. Here the CDR3 DNA reads TGCGCCAGTAGCGGACAGGGAGTTTCCGGCGCCGGGGAGCTGTTTTTT.

The rearrangement uses TRBV6-6 and TRBJ2-7, with D possibly being TRBD2 (6 bases). Germline CDR1 reads MNHNY; CDR2 reads SVGAGI (reference sequence). V gave up 2 bases and J gave up 1 base, with 12 bases separating them. The CDR3 length is 15 residues. This CDR3 is CASSYQGGASYEQYF. CDR3 sequence (DNA): TGTGCCAGCAGTTACCAAGGAGGGGCGTCCTACGAGCAGTACTTC.

This chain uses TRBV7-2 with TRBJ2-7; 10 nucleotides match TRBD2. V dropped 5 bases and J dropped 2; count of bases not matched to a gene: 9. The CDR3 is 16 amino acids. CDR1 is SGHTA and CDR2 is FQGNSA in the germline V gene. DNA for the CDR3: TGTGCCAGCAGCGTCCATAGCGGGGGGTCCACCTACGAGCAGTACTTC. It is translated as CASSVHSGGSTYEQYF.

This sequence joins TRBV9 and TRBJ1-1, with 7 nucleotides matching TRBD1. The CDR3 runs 14 residues. Trimming took 4 bases from V and 4 from J; bases not matched to a gene: 7. Germline loops: CDR1 SGDLS, CDR2 YYNGEE. The CDR3 coding sequence is TGTGCCAGCAGCCGAGGGGGCGCGGCCACTGAAGCTTTCTTT. Protein sequence: CASSRGGAATEAFF.

The CDR3: CASHRGEGAFF. Written as DNA, the CDR3 is TGTGCCAGCCACCGGGGGGAGGGAGCTTTCTTT. The rearrangement joins TRBV6-5 to TRBJ1-1; D might be TRBD1 (5 bases). Germline V lookup: CDR1 MNHEY, CDR2 SVGAGI. The CDR3 totals 11 residues. The V end lost 8 bases, the J end lost 10 bases, and 14 bases lay between the germline ends.

The chain couples TRBV19 to TRBJ2-1; 9 bases align to TRBD1. CDR1 is LNHDA, CDR2 SQIVND, per germline (reference sequence). V lost 4 bases, J lost 8 bases, and 9 bases stayed unmatched. The CDR3 consists of 15 residues. This CDR3 is CASSNGQGLLHEQFF. The CDR3 coding sequence is TGTGCCAGTAGTAACGGACAGGGGCTCCTCCATGAGCAGTTCTTC.

V gene TRBV18 combines with J gene TRBJ1-1; TRBD1 aligns across 9 bases. The length of the CDR3 is 15 residues. After removal of 3 bases from V and 4 bases from J, the junction contained 6 bases not matched to a gene. Germline V gene lookup returns CDR1 KGHSH and CDR2 LQKENI. The DNA of the CDR3 is TGTGCCAGCTCACCTCTGCGGGACAGGGTCACTGAAGCTTTCTTT. It specifies CASSPLRDRVTEAFF.

This clone occurred a few times. The chain is built from TRBV9 and TRBJ1-3; no reliable D call. CDR1 is SGDLS, CDR2 YYNGEE, per germline. This CDR3 spans 12 amino acids. V dropped 7 bases and J dropped 9 bases, with 14 bases sitting between them. The CDR3: CASLVSSGTIYF. CDR3 nucleotides: TGTGCCAGCCTCGTAAGTTCCGGCACCATATATTTT.

J is TRBJ1-2 and V is TRBV5-6, with 7 bases that match TRBD1. CDR1 and CDR2 (germline): SGHDT, YYEEEE. The CDR3 length is 15 residues. With V trimmed by 5 bases and J by 2 bases, 9 bases remained unmatched. CDR3 loop: CASSTPRTGNYGYTF. The CDR3 coding sequence is TGTGCCAGCAGTACACCTAGGACAGGAAACTATGGCTACACCTTC. Complete variable domain (other parts from reference TRBV5-6 and TRBJ1-2): DAGVTQSPTHLIKTRGQQVTLRCSPKSGHDTVSWYQQALGQGPQFIFQYYEEEERQRGNFPDRFSGHQFPNYSSELNVNALLLGDSALYLCASSTPRTGNYGYTFGSGTRLTVV.

This clone occurred once. The J gene is TRBJ1-2, the V gene TRBV6-1; D remains ambiguous. Germline-derived CDR1 and CDR2 are MNHNS and SASEGT. The CDR3 length is 13 residues. V lost 7 bases and J lost 3, with 12 bases in between. The CDR3 nucleotides are TGTGCCAGCAAATTAAGTTCGGACTATGGCTACACCTTC. Protein: CASKLSSDYGYTF.

The chain combines TRBV30 with TRBJ1-3, with 8 nucleotides matching TRBD1. This CDR3 comprises 13 residues. Unmatched junction bases numbered 11, after V lost 3 bases and J lost 13 bases. Looked up from germline, CDR1 is GTSNPN and CDR2 is SVGIG (reference sequence). The CDR3 nucleotides read TGTGCCTGGAGCATTATTACGACAGGGGAAATATATTTT. This gives the protein CAWSIITTGEIYF. The full variable domain, rest sourced from reference TRBV30 and TRBJ1-3, is SQTIHQWPATLVQPVGSPLSLECTVEGTSNPNLYWYRQAAGRGLQLLFYSVGIGQISSEVPQNLSASRPQDRQFILSSKKLLLSDSGFYLCAWSIITTGEIYFGEGSWLTVV.

The chain has TRBV7-6 and TRBJ2-1; D gene uncertain. The germline CDR1 and CDR2 sequences are SGHVS and FNYEAQ. The ends were cut back, 5 bases at V and 9 bases at J, with 14 bases in the middle. There are 13 residues in the CDR3. CDR3 region: CASSARSVSEQFF. Written as DNA, the CDR3 is TGTGCCAGCAGCGCCCGGAGTGTAAGTGAGCAGTTCTTC.

This clone was found a few times. The chain employs TRBV6-5 and TRBJ2-7, with D tentatively TRBD1 (6 bases). Germline CDR1 reads MNHEY; CDR2 reads SVGAGI. The CDR3 runs to 12 residues. Trimming left V 0 bases short and J 10 bases short, with 10 bases between. In nucleotides, the CDR3 is TGTGCCAGCAGTTACTCGACCAGGGGCCAGTACTTC. It yields the protein CASSYSTRGQYF.

This clone appeared once. The genes are TRBV19 and TRBJ1-1, with D unresolved. From germline, CDR1 is LNHDA and CDR2 SQIVND (reference sequence). The V end lost 5 bases, the J end lost 1 base, and 14 bases lay between the germline ends. This CDR3 contains 15 residues. This chain's CDR3 is CASSGSGSRNTEAFF. DNA of the CDR3: TGTGCCAGTAGTGGTTCTGGGAGCCGGAACACTGAAGCTTTCTTT.

The genes are TRBV12-2 and TRBJ2-7; TRBD2 is the table's D call, not checked against the DNA. TRBV12-2 is tagged as a pseudogene. CDR3 length: 17 residues. The CDR3 coding sequence is TGTGCAAGTCGCTTAAGCCCAGCGGGAGGTGGCTCCTACGAGCAGTACTTC. It encodes CASRLSPAGGGSYEQYF.

This chain uses TRBV29-1 with TRBJ1-4; D not resolved. The CDR3 loop spans 12 amino acids. CDR1 and CDR2 from the germline V gene are SQVTM and ANQGSEA. Trimming took off 3 bases at V and 5 bases at J, with 7 bases between the two ends. CDR3 sequence (DNA): TGCAGCGTTGAGGTGGCAAATGAAAAACTGTTTTTT. Encoded protein: CSVEVANEKLFF.